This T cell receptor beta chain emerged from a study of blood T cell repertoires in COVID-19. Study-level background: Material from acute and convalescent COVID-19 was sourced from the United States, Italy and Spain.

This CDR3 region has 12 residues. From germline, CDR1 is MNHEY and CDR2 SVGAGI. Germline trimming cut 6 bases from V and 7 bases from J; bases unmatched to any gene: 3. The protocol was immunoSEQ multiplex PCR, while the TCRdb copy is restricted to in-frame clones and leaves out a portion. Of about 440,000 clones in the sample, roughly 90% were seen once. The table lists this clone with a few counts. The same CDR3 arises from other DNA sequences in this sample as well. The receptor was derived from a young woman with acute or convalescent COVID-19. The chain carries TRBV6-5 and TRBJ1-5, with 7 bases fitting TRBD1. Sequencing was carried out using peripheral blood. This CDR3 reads CASRTGDQPQHF. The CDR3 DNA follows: TGTGCCAGCAGAACAGGGGACCAGCCCCAGCATTTT.